The clone carrying this TCR beta chain was counted a few times. Profiling relied on immunoSEQ multiplex PCR, and the TCRdb table lists in-frame clones only, not all of them. Counted here are around 300,000 clones, around 87% occurring once; the ten biggest clones make up about 1%. The data are from a study of cytomegalovirus exposure and HLA in healthy donors. J lost 9 bases, V lost 4 bases, and 5 bases had no gene match. The CDR3 extends over 15 amino acids. Germline CDR1 is MNHNS and CDR2 is SASEGT. This chain connects TRBV6-1 to TRBJ1-6, with 11 bases matching TRBD1. The sequence derives from a woman aged 25 to 45 in good health and CMV-seropositive. The sequencing sample was made of PBMCs. The CDR3 loop reads CASSAWTGGSSPLHF. As DNA, the CDR3 is TGTGCCAGCAGTGCCTGGACAGGGGGCAGTTCACCCCTCCACTTT.